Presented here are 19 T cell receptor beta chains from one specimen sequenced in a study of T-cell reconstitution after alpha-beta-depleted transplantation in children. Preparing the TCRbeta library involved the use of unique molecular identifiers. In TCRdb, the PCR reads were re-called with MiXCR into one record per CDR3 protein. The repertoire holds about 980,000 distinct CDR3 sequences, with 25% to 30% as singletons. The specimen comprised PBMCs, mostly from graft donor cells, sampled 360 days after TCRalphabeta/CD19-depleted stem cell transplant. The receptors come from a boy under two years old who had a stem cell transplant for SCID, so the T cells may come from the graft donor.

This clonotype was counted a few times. This CDR3 is CASSQKGTISYNEQFF. The CDR3 DNA sequence: TGTGCCAGCAGCCAGAAGGGCACTATTTCCTACAATGAGCAGTTCTTC. The J gene is TRBJ2-1, the V gene TRBV3-1; D call uncertain. Germline V gene data show CDR1 as LGHDT and CDR2 as YNNKEL (reference sequence). V dropped 3 bases and J dropped 1 base, with 13 bases sitting between them. This CDR3 contains 16 residues.

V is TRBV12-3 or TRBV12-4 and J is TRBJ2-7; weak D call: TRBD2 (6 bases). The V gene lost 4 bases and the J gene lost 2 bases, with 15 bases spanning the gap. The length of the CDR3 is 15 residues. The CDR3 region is CASSSLRGGTYEQYF. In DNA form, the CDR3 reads TGTGCCAGCAGTTCACTGCGGGGCGGGACCTACGAGCAGTACTTC.

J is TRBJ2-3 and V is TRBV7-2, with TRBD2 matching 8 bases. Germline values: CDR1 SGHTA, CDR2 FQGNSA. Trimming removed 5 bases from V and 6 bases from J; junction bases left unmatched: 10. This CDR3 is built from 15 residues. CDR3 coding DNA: TGTGCCAGCAGCCCGACGGGGGGGCCCATGGATACGCAGTATTTT. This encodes CASSPTGGPMDTQYF.

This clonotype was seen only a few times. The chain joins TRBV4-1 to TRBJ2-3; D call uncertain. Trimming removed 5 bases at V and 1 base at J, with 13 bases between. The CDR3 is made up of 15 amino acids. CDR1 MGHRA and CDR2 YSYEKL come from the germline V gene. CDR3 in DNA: TGCGCCAGCAGCTTCAGAGACCCCGGCACAGATACGCAGTATTTT. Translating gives CASSFRDPGTDTQYF.

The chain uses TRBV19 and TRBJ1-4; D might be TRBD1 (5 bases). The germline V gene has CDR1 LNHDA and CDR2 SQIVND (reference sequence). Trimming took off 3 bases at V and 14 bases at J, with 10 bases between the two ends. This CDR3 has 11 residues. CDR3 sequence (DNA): TGTGCCAGTAGTATCCGGGACGGTCTGTTTTTT. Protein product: CASSIRDGLFF.

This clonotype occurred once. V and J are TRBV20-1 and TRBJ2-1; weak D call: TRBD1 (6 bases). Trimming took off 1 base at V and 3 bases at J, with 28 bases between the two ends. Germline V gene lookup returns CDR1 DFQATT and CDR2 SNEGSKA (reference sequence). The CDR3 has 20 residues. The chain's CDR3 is CSARVDRKTGGVPYYNEQFF. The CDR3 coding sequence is TGCAGTGCTAGAGTTGACCGAAAGACAGGAGGCGTACCCTACTACAATGAGCAGTTCTTC.

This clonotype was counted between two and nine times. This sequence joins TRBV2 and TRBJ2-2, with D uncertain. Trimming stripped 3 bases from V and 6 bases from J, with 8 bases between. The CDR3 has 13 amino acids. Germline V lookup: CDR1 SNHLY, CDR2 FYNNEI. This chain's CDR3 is CASSDNVAGELFF. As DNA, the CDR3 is TGTGCCAGCAGTGATAACGTCGCCGGGGAGCTGTTTTTT.

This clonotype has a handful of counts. CDR3 in DNA: TGTGCCAGCAGCCAAGATTGGACTTTAGATACGCAGTATTTT. Its translation: CASSQDWTLDTQYF. The genes are TRBV14 and TRBJ2-3; the D gene is possibly TRBD2 (5 bases). Germline V gene sequence: CDR1 SGHDN, CDR2 FVKESK. Trimming took 0 bases from V and 5 from J, leaving 9 bases between them. The CDR3 length is 14 residues.

CDR3 DNA: TGTGCCACCCGACGGGGTAGGGTCTCTGAAGCTTTCTTT. It is translated as CATRRGRVSEAFF. The J gene is TRBJ1-1, the V gene TRBV15; D gene ambiguous. CDR3 length: 13 amino acids. Germline V gene lookup returns CDR1 LNHNV and CDR2 YYDKDF (reference sequence). Trimming removed 8 bases at V and 6 bases at J, with 16 bases between.

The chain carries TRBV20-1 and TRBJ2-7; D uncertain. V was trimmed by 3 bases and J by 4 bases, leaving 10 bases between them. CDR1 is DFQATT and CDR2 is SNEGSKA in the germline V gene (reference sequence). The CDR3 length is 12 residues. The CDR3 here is CSASVGWYEQYF. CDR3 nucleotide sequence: TGCAGTGCTAGTGTGGGGTGGTACGAGCAGTACTTC.

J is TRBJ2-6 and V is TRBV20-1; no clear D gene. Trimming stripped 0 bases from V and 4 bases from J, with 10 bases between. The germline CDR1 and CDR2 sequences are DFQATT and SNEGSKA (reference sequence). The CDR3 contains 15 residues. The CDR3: CSARELGSGANVLTF. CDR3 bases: TGCAGTGCTAGAGAGCTGGGATCCGGGGCCAACGTCCTGACTTTC.

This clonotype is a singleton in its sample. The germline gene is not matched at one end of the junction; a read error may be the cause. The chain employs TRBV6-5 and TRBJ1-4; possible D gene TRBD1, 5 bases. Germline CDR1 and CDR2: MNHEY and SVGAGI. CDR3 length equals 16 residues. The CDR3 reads CVSSYFAGVPLEKLFF. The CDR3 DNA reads TGTGTCAGCAGTTACTTCGCGGGGGTACCCTTGGAAAAACTGTTTTTT.

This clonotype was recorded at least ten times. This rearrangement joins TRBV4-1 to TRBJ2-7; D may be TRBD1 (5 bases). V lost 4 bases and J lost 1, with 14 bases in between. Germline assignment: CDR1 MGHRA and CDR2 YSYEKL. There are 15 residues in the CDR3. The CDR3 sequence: CASSPLDTNSYEQYF. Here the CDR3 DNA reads TGCGCCAGCAGCCCTTTGGACACGAATTCCTACGAGCAGTACTTC.

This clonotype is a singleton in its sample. DNA of the CDR3: TGTGCCAGCAGTCGAGATCGGAGTCAGCCCCAGCATTTT. The encoded protein is CASSRDRSQPQHF. J is TRBJ1-5 and V is TRBV12-3 or TRBV12-4; no clear D. There are 13 residues in the CDR3. V lost 5 bases, J lost 6 bases, and 11 bases lay in between.

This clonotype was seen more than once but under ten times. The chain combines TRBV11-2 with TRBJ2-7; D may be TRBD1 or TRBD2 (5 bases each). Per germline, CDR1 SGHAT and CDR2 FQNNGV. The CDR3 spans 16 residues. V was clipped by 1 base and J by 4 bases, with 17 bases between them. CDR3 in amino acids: CASSLVVSRGPYEQYF. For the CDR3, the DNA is TGTGCCAGCAGCTTAGTAGTGAGCCGGGGACCATACGAGCAGTACTTC. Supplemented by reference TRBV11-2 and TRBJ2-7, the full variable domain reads EAGVAQSPRYKIIEKRQSVAFWCNPISGHATLYWYQQILGQGPKLLIQFQNNGVVDDSQLPKDRFSAERLKGVDSTLKIQPAKLEDSAVYLCASSLVVSRGPYEQYFGPGTRLTVT.

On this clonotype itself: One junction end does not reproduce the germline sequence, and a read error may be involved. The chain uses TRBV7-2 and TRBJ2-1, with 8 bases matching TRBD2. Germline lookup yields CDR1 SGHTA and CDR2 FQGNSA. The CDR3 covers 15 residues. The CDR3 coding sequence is TGTGCCGGCAGCGGGGGACCCAACTTGTACAATGAGCAGTTCTTC. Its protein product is CAGSGGPNLYNEQFF. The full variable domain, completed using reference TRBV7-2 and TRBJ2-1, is GAGVSQSPSNKVTEKGKDVELRCDPISGHTALYWYRQSLGQGLEFLIYFQGNSAPDKSGLPSDRFSAERTGGSVSTLTIQRTQQEDSAVYLCAGSGGPNLYNEQFFGPGTRLTVL.

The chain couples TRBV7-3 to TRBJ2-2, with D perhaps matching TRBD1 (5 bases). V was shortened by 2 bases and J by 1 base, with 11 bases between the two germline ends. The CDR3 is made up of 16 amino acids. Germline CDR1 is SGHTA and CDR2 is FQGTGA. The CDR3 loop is CASSLQGPMNTGELFF. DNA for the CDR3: TGTGCCAGCAGCTTACAGGGCCCAATGAACACCGGGGAGCTGTTTTTT.

CDR3 sequence reads: CASSLAPQSYNEQFF. CDR3 DNA sequence: TGTGCCAGCAGCTTAGCGCCGCAATCCTACAATGAGCAGTTCTTC. The chain carries TRBV7-2 and TRBJ2-1; D is undetermined. V gave up 0 bases and J gave up 1 base, with 7 bases separating them. Germline values: CDR1 SGHTA, CDR2 FQGNSA. The CDR3 sequence is 15 residues long.

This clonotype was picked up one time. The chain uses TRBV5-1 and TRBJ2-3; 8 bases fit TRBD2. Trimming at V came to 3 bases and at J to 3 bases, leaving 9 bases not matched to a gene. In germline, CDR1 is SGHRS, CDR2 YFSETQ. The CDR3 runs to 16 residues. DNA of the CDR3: TGCGCCAGCAGCTGGGGAGGCGGGGGGAGAACAGATACGCAGTATTTT. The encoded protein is CASSWGGGGRTDTQYF.